What follows are 27 T cell receptor beta chains derived from one specimen sequenced in a study of cytomegalovirus exposure and HLA in healthy donors. Amplification used 60 Vbeta primers and 13 Jbeta primers. Sequencing used immunoSEQ multiplex PCR; TCRdb keeps in-frame clones, though not all of them. The table records some 200,000 clones, about four fifths of them present only once. Sequencing was done on a sample of PBMCs. The receptors stem from a girl aged 5 to 17 in good health and CMV-seropositive.

V usage is TRBV25-1 and J usage is TRBJ1-2; D possibly corresponds to TRBD1 (5 bases). The germline gives CDR1 MGHDK, CDR2 SYGVNS. Between the trimmed V and J ends, which lost 1 base and 3 bases, there was a span of 9 bases. The CDR3 length is 14 residues. The CDR3 region is CASSESAGYYGYTF. The CDR3 DNA sequence: TGTGCCAGCAGTGAATCGGCAGGGTACTATGGCTACACCTTC.

Only one count was recorded for this clone. The chain is built from TRBV29-1 and TRBJ1-2; D possibly corresponds to TRBD1 (6 bases). The CDR3 contains 13 residues. CDR1 is SQVTM, CDR2 ANQGSEA, per germline. V was trimmed by 4 bases and J by 1 base, leaving 10 bases between them. CDR3 region: CSVAGGLNYGYTF. CDR3 DNA sequence: TGCAGCGTTGCGGGGGGCCTTAACTATGGCTACACCTTC. The full variable domain, with the rest looked up from reference TRBV29-1 and TRBJ1-2, is SAVISQKPSRDICQRGTSLTIQCQVDSQVTMMFWYRQQPGQSLTLIATANQGSEATYESGFVIDKFPISRPNLTFSTLTVSNMSPEDSSIYLCSVAGGLNYGYTFGSGTRLTVV.

The genes are TRBV6-5 and TRBJ1-5; D is ambiguous. The V gene lost 5 bases and the J gene lost 2 bases, with 13 bases spanning the gap. Per the germline V gene, CDR1 is MNHEY and CDR2 is SVGAGI. The CDR3 is 15 amino acids. CDR3 DNA sequence: TGTGCCAGCAGTCCCCTAGATTATGGCAATCAGCCCCAGCATTTT. Amino acids: CASSPLDYGNQPQHF.

The V gene is TRBV5-4, the J gene TRBJ1-2, with 7 bases matching TRBD1. The V and J ends lost 0 bases and 4 bases, in that order; junction bases with no gene match: 3. This CDR3 has 14 amino acids. Germline CDR1 reads SGHNT; CDR2 reads YYREEE (reference sequence). CDR3 bases: TGTGCCAGCAGCTTGGACAGGGGAGTCTATGGCTACACCTTC. This encodes CASSLDRGVYGYTF.

The V and J genes are TRBV27 and TRBJ2-7; D may be TRBD2 (5 bases). The ends were cut back, 2 bases at V and 9 bases at J, with 17 bases in the middle. CDR1 is MNHEY and CDR2 is SMNVEV in the germline V gene (reference sequence). The CDR3 runs to 14 residues. CDR3 bases: TGTGCCAGCAGTTTAATAGCGTCCATAGGCGCGCAGTACTTC. Its translation is CASSLIASIGAQYF.

As DNA, the CDR3 is TGTGCCAGCCAGGGATGGACTGAAGCTTTCTTT. As protein: CASQGWTEAFF. The rearrangement joins TRBV2 to TRBJ1-1; a possible D gene is TRBD1 (5 bases). Germline CDR1 is SNHLY and CDR2 is FYNNEI. The CDR3 extends over 11 amino acids. Trimming took 8 bases from V and 5 from J, leaving 9 bases between them.

The rearrangement uses TRBV7-9 and TRBJ2-2, with 7 bases fitting TRBD2. Trimming at V came to 2 bases and at J to 4 bases, leaving 7 bases not matched to a gene. The CDR3 spans 16 residues. Germline V CDR1 and CDR2: SEHNR, FQNEAQ (reference sequence). For the CDR3, the DNA is TGTGCCAGCAGCTTACGGCGAGCGGGGACCACCGGGGAGCTGTTTTTT. Translated, it gives CASSLRRAGTTGELFF.

The rearrangement uses TRBV9 and TRBJ1-1; D is unclear. Germline V CDR1 and CDR2: SGDLS, YYNGEE. The CDR3 contains 13 residues. V lost 1 base to trimming and J lost 2 bases, with 6 bases between them. The CDR3 sequence: CASSVTPNTEAFF. In DNA form, the CDR3 reads TGTGCCAGCAGCGTAACTCCAAACACTGAAGCTTTCTTT.

The chain has TRBV4-3 and TRBJ1-1; the match to TRBD1 covers 7 bases. After removal of 1 base from V and 3 bases from J, the junction contained 5 bases not matched to a gene. CDR1 is LGHNA, CDR2 YSLEER, per germline. The length of the CDR3 is 15 residues. The CDR3 sequence: CASSQGGTAYTEAFF. The CDR3, as DNA: TGCGCCAGCAGCCAAGGGGGGACAGCCTACACTGAAGCTTTCTTT.

Only one count was recorded for this clone. The J gene is TRBJ2-5, the V gene TRBV2; D possibly corresponds to TRBD1 (6 bases). CDR1 is SNHLY and CDR2 is FYNNEI in the germline V gene. V lost 8 bases, J lost 2 bases, and 18 bases lay in between. The CDR3 sequence is 15 residues long. The DNA for the CDR3 is TGTGCCAGCGGCAGGCTGGACAGTAGGCAAGAGACCCAGTACTTC. As protein: CASGRLDSRQETQYF.

V and J are TRBV18 and TRBJ2-5, with 7 positions matching TRBD1. Germline V gene data show CDR1 as KGHSH and CDR2 as LQKENI. J was trimmed by 4 bases and V by 6 bases; bases with no gene match: 8. This CDR3 is 14 amino acids long. The CDR3 coding sequence is TGTGCCAGCTCCAACAGGGGAACGGGAGAGACCCAGTACTTC. Its translation is CASSNRGTGETQYF.

V gene TRBV2 combines with J gene TRBJ2-2, with TRBD2 matching over 7 bases. V lost 8 bases, J lost 0 bases, and 0 bases stayed unmatched. Germline CDR1 SNHLY, CDR2 FYNNEI. The CDR3 runs to 13 residues. Here the CDR3 DNA reads TGTGCCAGCGGGGGGGCGAACACCGGGGAGCTGTTTTTT. As protein: CASGGANTGELFF.

The chain carries TRBV5-1 and TRBJ1-4; the match to TRBD1 covers 7 bases. The V gene's germline CDR1 is SGHRS and CDR2 YFSETQ. The CDR3 covers 14 residues. V lost 2 bases to trimming and J lost 8 bases; unmatched junction nucleotides: 6. Written as DNA, the CDR3 is TGCGCCAGCAGCTTACGACAGGGATTCGAAAAACTGTTTTTT. Translation gives CASSLRQGFEKLFF. Full variable domain (outside the CDR3, taken from reference TRBV5-1 and TRBJ1-4): KAGVTQTPRYLIKTRGQQVTLSCSPISGHRSVSWYQQTPGQGLQFLFEYFSETQRNKGNFPGRFSGRQFSNSRSEMNVSTLELGDSALYLCASSLRQGFEKLFFGSGTQLSVL.

This clone has a handful of counts. The rearrangement joins TRBV6-1 to TRBJ1-4, with 7 bases that match TRBD1. This CDR3 is built from 14 residues. V was pared by 7 bases and J by 4 bases, with 6 bases of the junction left unmatched. Germline-derived CDR1 and CDR2 are MNHNS and SASEGT. The CDR3 loop reads CASKFRDSNEKLFF. CDR3 nucleotide sequence: TGTGCCAGCAAATTCCGGGACAGTAATGAAAAACTGTTTTTT.

The chain joins TRBV19 to TRBJ2-5; weak D call: TRBD2 (6 bases). This CDR3 region has 13 residues. V lost 3 bases and J lost 1, with 6 bases in between. CDR1 LNHDA and CDR2 SQIVND come from the germline V gene (reference sequence). The CDR3 coding sequence is TGTGCCAGTAGTATCGGGGGCCAAGAGACCCAGTACTTC. Translation: CASSIGGQETQYF.

The chain combines TRBV18 with TRBJ2-7; possibly TRBD2 for D (6 bases). The germline V and J ends were trimmed by 3 bases and 7 bases, with 13 bases remaining between them. CDR1 is KGHSH and CDR2 is LQKENI in the germline V gene. This CDR3 contains 13 residues. CDR3 in amino acids: CASSPASAGEQYF. The CDR3 region has the DNA TGTGCCAGCTCACCGGCCTCCGCGGGGGAGCAGTACTTC. The full variable domain, with the rest looked up from reference TRBV18 and TRBJ2-7, is NAGVMQNPRHLVRRRGQEARLRCSPMKGHSHVYWYRQLPEEGLKFMVYLQKENIIDESGMPKERFSAEFPKEGPSILRIQQVVRGDSAAYFCASSPASAGEQYFGPGTRLTVT.

This clone was recorded a few times. The V gene is TRBV5-6, the J gene TRBJ1-5, with 7 positions matching TRBD1. Trimming removed 4 bases from V and 6 bases from J; junction bases left unmatched: 4. The CDR3 sequence is 13 residues long. Germline assignment: CDR1 SGHDT and CDR2 YYEEEE. CDR3 protein: CASSQGGTQPQHF. As DNA, the CDR3 is TGTGCCAGCAGCCAGGGGGGAACTCAGCCCCAGCATTTT.

The chain uses TRBV27 and TRBJ1-2; D is perhaps TRBD1 (5 bases). Germline V gene lookup returns CDR1 MNHEY and CDR2 SMNVEV (reference sequence). V shed 1 base and J shed 0 bases, with 9 bases lying between them. The CDR3 runs 15 residues. The CDR3: CASSLFKGANYGYTF. CDR3 DNA: TGTGCCAGCAGTTTATTTAAAGGGGCTAACTATGGCTACACCTTC.

This clone was seen once. The chain recombines TRBV27 with TRBJ1-6; 9 bases are a match to TRBD1. The germline CDR1 and CDR2 sequences are MNHEY and SMNVEV (reference sequence). The length of the CDR3 is 15 residues. V shed 4 bases and J 4 bases; nucleotides not matched to a gene: 2. CDR3 coding DNA: TGTGCCAGCAGTTCCGGGACAGGGTATAATTCACCCCTCCACTTT. Amino acids: CASSSGTGYNSPLHF.

The chain carries TRBV4-3 and TRBJ2-1; 7 nucleotides align to TRBD1. Germline assignment: CDR1 LGHNA and CDR2 YSLEER. The CDR3 has 15 amino acids. With 6 bases clipped from V and 2 bases from J, the junction kept 7 bases outside the gene matches. This CDR3 is CASRITGAAYNEQFF. The CDR3, as DNA: TGCGCCAGCAGAATAACAGGGGCGGCCTACAATGAGCAGTTCTTC.

The rearrangement uses TRBV2 and TRBJ1-6; the match to TRBD1 covers 7 bases. Germline trimming cut 2 bases from V and 7 bases from J; bases unmatched to any gene: 11. The germline V gene has CDR1 SNHLY and CDR2 FYNNEI. The CDR3 loop spans 17 amino acids. The CDR3 sequence: CASSELRTGDGNSPLHF. Written as DNA, the CDR3 is TGTGCCAGCAGTGAACTCCGCACAGGGGACGGCAATTCACCCCTCCACTTT.

The chain is built from TRBV19 and TRBJ2-7, with TRBD2 identical over 7 bases. CDR3 length equals 15 residues. V lost 3 bases and J lost 2; bases outside the gene matches: 7. Germline CDR1 is LNHDA and CDR2 is SQIVND (reference sequence). The CDR3 DNA reads as TGTGCCAGTAGTATCGTGGCGGGGGAAACCTACGAGCAGTACTTC. Translating it yields CASSIVAGETYEQYF.

The chain recombines TRBV20-1 with TRBJ2-7; TRBD2 matches 8 bases. The CDR3 contains 11 residues. The V gene's germline CDR1 is DFQATT and CDR2 SNEGSKA (reference sequence). The CDR3 sequence is CSGRGGYEQYF. The CDR3 DNA reads as TGCAGCGGGAGGGGGGGCTACGAGCAGTACTTC.

J is TRBJ1-6 and V is TRBV7-2; 10 bases are shared with TRBD1. Germline CDR1 is SGHTA and CDR2 is FQGNSA. J gave up 10 bases and V 5 bases, and 11 bases lay outside the gene matches. This CDR3 has 16 residues. The CDR3 nucleotides read TGTGCCAGCAGCAAGAGACAGGGGGCGACGGGATCACCCCTCCACTTT. It codes for CASSKRQGATGSPLHF.

The chain recombines TRBV5-1 with TRBJ2-7; 12 bases line up with TRBD1. V trimming: 2 bases; J trimming: 5 bases; junction bases outside the gene matches: 8. The germline V gene has CDR1 SGHRS and CDR2 YFSETQ. This CDR3 spans 16 amino acids. Here the CDR3 reads CASSFLTGTGGDEQYF. CDR3 nucleotide sequence: TGCGCCAGCAGCTTTCTTACCGGGACAGGGGGCGACGAGCAGTACTTC.

J is TRBJ2-7 and V is TRBV6-5, with TRBD2 as a possible D gene (6 bases). V shed 7 bases and J shed 6 bases, with 19 bases lying between them. Germline CDR1 MNHEY, CDR2 SVGAGI. The CDR3 length is 14 residues. CDR3 bases: TGTGCCAGCAACCGCGTCGGCGCAGCGGGCGAGCAGTACTTC. It encodes CASNRVGAAGEQYF.

The chain recombines TRBV29-1 with TRBJ1-1; D possibly corresponds to TRBD1 (6 bases). The CDR3 runs to 13 residues. V shed 6 bases and J shed 1 base, with 12 bases lying between them. CDR1 and CDR2 (germline): SQVTM, ANQGSEA. CDR3 coding DNA: TGCAGCGTGGACAAACAGGGGAACACTGAAGCTTTCTTT. Residues: CSVDKQGNTEAFF.